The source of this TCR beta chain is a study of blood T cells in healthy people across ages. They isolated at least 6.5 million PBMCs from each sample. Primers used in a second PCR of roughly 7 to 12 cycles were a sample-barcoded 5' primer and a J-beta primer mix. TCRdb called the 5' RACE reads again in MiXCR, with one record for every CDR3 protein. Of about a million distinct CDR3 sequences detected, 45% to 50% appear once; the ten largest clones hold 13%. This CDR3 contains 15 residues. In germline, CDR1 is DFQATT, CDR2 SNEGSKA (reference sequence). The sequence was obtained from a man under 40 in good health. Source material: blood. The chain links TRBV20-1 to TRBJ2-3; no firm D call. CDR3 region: CRPTEAASSTDTQYF. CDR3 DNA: TGCAGGCCTACTGAGGCAGCCTCTAGCACAGATACGCAGTATTTT.